Listed here is a single T cell receptor beta chain. Looked up from germline, CDR1 is MNHEY and CDR2 is SVGEGT. The CDR3 is 15 residues long. V dropped 6 bases and J dropped 5; count of bases not matched to a gene: 7. The data are from a study of T cell repertoires in cytomegalovirus infection. TCRdb analysed the reads with MiXCR anew, one entry per CDR3 protein. This table holds over 150,000 distinct CDR3 sequences, approximately 18% found once. The receptor comes from a human donor in good health (CMV status not recorded). Some clones in this sample may be carry-over from other donors' samples. Sequences were obtained from CD8+ T cells from PBMCs. This chain connects TRBV6-2 or TRBV6-3 to TRBJ2-1, with 10 bases identical to TRBD1. The CDR3 is CASRHGTGADNEQFF. The CDR3 DNA reads TGTGCCAGCAGGCATGGGACAGGGGCCGACAATGAGCAGTTCTTC.